Listed below are T cell receptor beta chains from one sample, sequenced in a study of blood T cell repertoires in COVID-19. Sequencing used immunoSEQ multiplex PCR; TCRdb keeps in-frame clones, though not all of them. The sample has some 110,000 clones, approximately 80% seen once. Sequencing was performed on peripheral blood. The source of these receptors is a woman aged 70 to 79 with acute or convalescent COVID-19. Both conserved end residues are part of each CDR3. D genes are given only for firm matches. For some rows the clone size is stated as once, few or many, or as a class when expanded; others skip it.

V: TRBV3-1/TRBV3-2; size: -; J: TRBJ2-5; D: -; CDR3: CASSQMPPGELETQYF; DNA: TGTGCCAGCAGCCAAATGCCCCCCGGAGAGTTGGAGACCCAGTACTTC
V: TRBV27; size: few; J: TRBJ1-6; D: -; CDR3: CASSLVQYNSPLHF; DNA: TGTGCCAGCAGTTTAGTACAGTATAATTCACCCCTCCACTTT
V: TRBV6-5; size: once; J: TRBJ2-7; D: -; CDR3: CASSYTGEGSYEQYF; DNA: TGTGCCAGCAGTTACACGGGGGAAGGATCCTACGAGCAGTACTTC
V: TRBV19; size: -; J: TRBJ1-4; D: -; CDR3: CASDPGGRYNEKLFF; DNA: TGTGCCAGTGACCCCGGAGGGCGGTATAATGAAAAACTGTTTTTT
V: TRBV6-5; size: -; J: TRBJ1-2; D: TRBD1; CDR3: CASSHPDRGHGYTF; DNA: TGTGCCAGCAGTCACCCGGACAGGGGACATGGCTACACCTTC
V: TRBV19; size: -; J: TRBJ1-2; D: TRBD1; CDR3: CASSSQGVGYGYTF; DNA: TGTGCCAGTAGTTCTCAGGGGGTTGGCTATGGCTACACCTTC
V: TRBV5-1; size: -; J: TRBJ2-7; D: -; CDR3: CASSLAASDPREQYF; DNA: TGCGCCAGCAGCTTGGCGGCTAGCGATCCTCGGGAGCAGTACTTC
V: TRBV29-1; size: -; J: TRBJ2-1; D: -; CDR3: CSVARDEQFF; DNA: TGCAGCGTTGCCAGGGATGAGCAGTTCTTC
V: TRBV21-1; size: -; J: TRBJ2-5; D: -; CDR3: CASSSGTGGGQETQYF; DNA: TGTGCCAGCAGCAGTGGGACAGGGGGCGGCCAAGAGACCCAGTACTTC
V: TRBV5-1; size: -; J: TRBJ1-1; D: TRBD1; CDR3: CASSRGQGAPLNTEAFF; DNA: TGCGCCAGCAGCCGCGGACAGGGGGCACCTCTGAACACTGAAGCTTTCTTT
V: TRBV27; size: -; J: TRBJ2-3; D: TRBD2; CDR3: CASWGGGRGSDTQYF; DNA: TGTGCCAGCTGGGGCGGGGGTAGAGGTTCAGATACGCAGTATTTT
V: TRBV9; size: -; J: TRBJ1-6; D: -; CDR3: CASSPQDSPLHF; DNA: TGTGCCAGCAGCCCCCAGGATTCACCCCTCCACTTT
V: TRBV3-1/TRBV3-2; size: -; J: TRBJ1-3; D: -; CDR3: CASSQARVGTIYF; DNA: TGTGCCAGCAGCCAAGCTCGGGTCGGCACCATATATTTT